Below are 21 T cell receptor beta chains sequenced from a single sample in a study of cytomegalovirus exposure and HLA in healthy donors (dated by TCRdb to about 2017). The library was generated by the immunoSEQ multiplex PCR assay. The multiplex PCR relied on a mix of 60 forward primers for TCR Vbeta segments and 13 reverse primers for TCR Jbeta segments. TCRdb took over this immuneACCESS table, retaining in-frame rearrangements with V and J assigned. Such tables are incomplete; in checked studies, under half of the missing clones stem from an unresolved V gene, and the remainder is unexplained. The table for this sample lists approximately 160,000 clones; around 68% of them were counted only once. 2.8% of the sample belongs to the ten largest clones. Sequenced material: PBMCs. All receptors derive from a woman in her forties in good health and CMV-seropositive.

The chain couples TRBV2 to TRBJ2-5; 16 bases align to TRBD2. CDR3 size: 15 residues. Germline trimming cut 8 bases from V and 2 bases from J; bases unmatched to any gene: 2. Germline-derived CDR1 and CDR2 are SNHLY and FYNNEI. In nucleotides, the CDR3 is TGTGCCAGCGGGGGACTAGCGGGGGGGCAAGAGACCCAGTACTTC. Residues: CASGGLAGGQETQYF.

Worth noting for this clone: At one of its ends the junction is not consistent with the germline gene, which may arise from a read error. J is TRBJ1-6 and V is TRBV6-1, with 7 bases that match TRBD1. The germline V gene encodes CDR1 MNHNS and CDR2 SASEGT. The CDR3 is 14 amino acids. CDR3 in amino acids: CASTTGSLGSPLNF. CDR3 coding DNA: TGTGCCAGCACGACAGGGAGTTTGGGATCACCCCTCAACTTT.

The chain has TRBV9 and TRBJ1-2; TRBD1 agrees at 7 bases. In germline, CDR1 is SGDLS, CDR2 YYNGEE. The CDR3 runs to 15 residues. With V trimmed by 3 bases and J by 6 bases, 11 bases remained unmatched. The CDR3, as DNA: TGTGCCAGCAGCGGCACAAACAGGGGTCTTGATGGCTACACCTTC. This codes for CASSGTNRGLDGYTF.

The chain employs TRBV4-2 and TRBJ2-2, with 8 bases fitting TRBD2. V was clipped by 0 bases and J by 5 bases; unmatched bases: 8. This CDR3 contains 17 residues. CDR1 and CDR2 (germline): LGHNA, YNFKEQ. The chain's CDR3 is CASSQDSPGLVTGELFF. The CDR3 bases are TGTGCCAGCAGCCAAGATTCCCCGGGACTAGTAACCGGGGAGCTGTTTTTT.

CDR3 loop: CASSLVSGTDTQYF. The CDR3, as DNA: TGCGCCAGCAGCTTGGTTTCCGGCACAGATACGCAGTATTTT. The chain combines TRBV5-1 with TRBJ2-3, with D hard to call. Trimming removed 0 bases at V and 1 base at J, with 6 bases between. CDR1 SGHRS and CDR2 YFSETQ come from the germline V gene. The CDR3 consists of 14 residues.

The genes are TRBV4-1 and TRBJ2-1; no reliable D call. In germline, CDR1 is MGHRA, CDR2 YSYEKL. V was trimmed by 0 bases and J by 4 bases, leaving 16 bases between them. CDR3 length: 17 residues. This chain's CDR3 is CASSQDSVNGEYNEQFF. CDR3 sequence (DNA): TGCGCCAGCAGCCAAGATTCGGTGAATGGAGAATACAATGAGCAGTTCTTC.

This clone has more than one count but fewer than ten. The gene calls are TRBV7-2 and TRBJ2-2; unclear D gene. The germline gives CDR1 SGHTA, CDR2 FQGNSA. V dropped 5 bases and J dropped 6 bases, with 16 bases sitting between them. There are 15 residues in the CDR3. CDR3 in amino acids: CASSPASTEPGELFF. The CDR3 bases are TGTGCCAGCAGCCCTGCTTCAACGGAGCCCGGGGAGCTGTTTTTT. Looking up the rest from reference TRBV7-2 and TRBJ2-2 gives the full variable domain: GAGVSQSPSNKVTEKGKDVELRCDPISGHTALYWYRQSLGQGLEFLIYFQGNSAPDKSGLPSDRFSAERTGGSVSTLTIQRTQQEDSAVYLCASSPASTEPGELFFGEGSRLTVL.

The chain employs TRBV5-5 and TRBJ2-7; 7 nucleotides align to TRBD2. CDR3 length equals 13 residues. Germline trimming cut 7 bases from V and 3 bases from J; bases unmatched to any gene: 7. CDR1 SGHKS and CDR2 YYEKEE come from the germline V gene (reference sequence). The DNA of the CDR3 is TGTGCCAGCGACGCCGGGACTATCTACGAGCAGTACTTC. Translation: CASDAGTIYEQYF.

With regard to this clone: The junction does not match germline at one end; this may be a read error. This chain links TRBV6-6 with TRBJ1-2; TRBD1 agrees at 7 bases. The CDR3 contains 12 residues. CDR1 is MNHNY, CDR2 SVGAGI, per germline (reference sequence). DNA of the CDR3: TGTGCCAGCAGTTTTGGACAGGAGGGCTACCCCTTC. Amino acid sequence: CASSFGQEGYPF.

The CDR3 bases are TGCAGCGTTGAAGATGGGGCTCGAGAAGCTTTCTTT. Its translation: CSVEDGAREAFF. The chain employs TRBV29-1 and TRBJ1-1, with D perhaps TRBD1 (5 bases). Looked up from germline, CDR1 is SQVTM and CDR2 is ANQGSEA. This CDR3 is built from 12 residues. V was shortened by 0 bases and J by 8 bases, with 10 bases between the two germline ends.

The rearrangement uses TRBV14 and TRBJ2-2, with 10 positions matching TRBD2. Trimming cost V 4 bases and J 5 bases; bases outside gene matches: 4. The CDR3 has 15 residues. From germline, CDR1 is SGHDN and CDR2 FVKESK. The CDR3 protein is CASSPSGGVTGELFF. CDR3 DNA: TGTGCCAGCAGCCCCAGCGGGGGGGTGACCGGGGAGCTGTTTTTT.

The gene calls are TRBV7-2 and TRBJ2-1, with 9 nucleotides matching TRBD2. After removal of 4 bases from V and 8 bases from J, the junction contained 15 bases not matched to a gene. Germline CDR1 reads SGHTA; CDR2 reads FQGNSA. This CDR3 is built from 17 residues. CDR3 bases: TGTGCCAGCAGCTCTCGGCAGGTAGCGGGAGCTTTGGATGAGCAGTTCTTC. Protein sequence: CASSSRQVAGALDEQFF.

This sequence joins TRBV6-6 and TRBJ2-1, with 8 bases that match TRBD1. The CDR3 is 15 amino acids. CDR1 and CDR2 (germline): MNHNY, SVGAGI (reference sequence). With V trimmed by 7 bases and J by 7 bases, 12 bases remained unmatched. The CDR3 sequence: CASTQGQAVGNEQFF. The CDR3 region has the DNA TGTGCCAGCACCCAGGGACAGGCAGTAGGGAATGAGCAGTTCTTC.

This clone appeared a single time. The J gene is TRBJ1-4, the V gene TRBV7-2; possibly TRBD1 for D (5 bases). Germline values: CDR1 SGHTA, CDR2 FQGNSA. This CDR3 region has 14 residues. V lost 1 base and J 8 bases, leaving 11 bases between the germline ends. The CDR3 DNA reads as TGTGCCAGCAGCTTAGTGTGGGGGGGGGAAAAACTGTTTTTT. Translated, it gives CASSLVWGGEKLFF. The full variable domain, its missing parts supplied by reference TRBV7-2 and TRBJ1-4, is GAGVSQSPSNKVTEKGKDVELRCDPISGHTALYWYRQSLGQGLEFLIYFQGNSAPDKSGLPSDRFSAERTGGSVSTLTIQRTQQEDSAVYLCASSLVWGGEKLFFGSGTQLSVL.

The V call is TRBV12-5, the J call TRBJ2-5; the D gene is possibly TRBD2 (6 bases). The CDR3 is 16 amino acids. CDR1 and CDR2 (germline): LGHNT, FRNRAP. V was trimmed by 2 bases and J by 4 bases, leaving 17 bases between them. The CDR3 nucleotides read TGTGCTAGTGGTTTGATCCCAGCGGGCGGTGTAGAGACCCAGTACTTC. It encodes CASGLIPAGGVETQYF.

This chain links TRBV29-1 with TRBJ2-5; a possible D gene is TRBD1 (6 bases). V dropped 4 bases and J dropped 7 bases, with 19 bases sitting between them. This CDR3 contains 14 residues. The germline gives CDR1 SQVTM, CDR2 ANQGSEA. The CDR3, as DNA: TGCAGCGTTGTAGGTCAGGGGCCCTCGGGGACCCAGTACTTC. This codes for CSVVGQGPSGTQYF.

V gene TRBV5-4 combines with J gene TRBJ2-5; no clear D. This CDR3 is 13 amino acids long. The V end was cut by 5 bases, the J end by 0 bases, with 8 bases between. Looked up from germline, CDR1 is SGHNT and CDR2 is YYREEE (reference sequence). The CDR3 DNA follows: TGTGCCAGCAGTCCAGACTACCAAGAGACCCAGTACTTC. Translation gives CASSPDYQETQYF.

This clone was counted between two and nine times. The chain employs TRBV5-1 and TRBJ2-3; 12 bases map to TRBD2. V gave up 4 bases and J gave up 0 bases; unmatched junction bases: 3. Germline lookup yields CDR1 SGHRS and CDR2 YFSETQ. The CDR3 consists of 16 residues. The DNA for the CDR3 is TGCGCCAGCAGCACAGGGACTAGCGGGAGCACAGATACGCAGTATTTT. Its translation is CASSTGTSGSTDTQYF.

The chain recombines TRBV25-1 with TRBJ1-1, with D perhaps TRBD1 (6 bases). This CDR3 comprises 15 residues. Trimming took off 10 bases at V and 4 bases at J, with 22 bases between the two ends. The V gene's germline CDR1 is MGHDK and CDR2 SYGVNS. The CDR3 DNA reads TGTGCCACCATATTCCCCAGGGGCGGCACCACTGAAGCTTTCTTT. Protein product: CATIFPRGGTTEAFF. The full variable domain, rest sourced from reference TRBV25-1 and TRBJ1-1, is EADIYQTPRYLVIGTGKKITLECSQTMGHDKMYWYQQDPGMELHLIHYSYGVNSTEKGDLSSESTVSRIRTEHFPLTLESARPSHTSQYLCATIFPRGGTTEAFFGQGTRLTVV.

The V call is TRBV7-2, the J call TRBJ2-1; D may be TRBD2 (6 bases). Deletions cut 5 bases from V and 6 bases from J, with 14 bases between. The CDR3 totals 14 residues. The V gene's germline CDR1 is SGHTA and CDR2 FQGNSA. The CDR3 nucleotides read TGTGCCAGCAGCCCAAGGACTACTCTCAATGAGCAGTTCTTC. Its translation is CASSPRTTLNEQFF.

CDR3 nucleotide sequence: TGCAGTGCTAGACGGGGAGAGACCCAGTACTTC. Its translation: CSARRGETQYF. The chain uses TRBV20-1 and TRBJ2-5; possible D gene TRBD2, 5 bases. CDR3 length: 11 residues. Germline CDR1 DFQATT, CDR2 SNEGSKA (reference sequence). Trimming shortened V by 2 bases and J by 4 bases, and 5 bases separated the two germline ends.